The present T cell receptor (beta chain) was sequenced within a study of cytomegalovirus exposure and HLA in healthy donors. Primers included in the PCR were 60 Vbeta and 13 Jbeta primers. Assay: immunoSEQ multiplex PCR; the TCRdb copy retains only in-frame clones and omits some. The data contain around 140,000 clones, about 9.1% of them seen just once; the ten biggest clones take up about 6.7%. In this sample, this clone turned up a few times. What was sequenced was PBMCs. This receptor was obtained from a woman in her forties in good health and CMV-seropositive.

For the CDR3, the DNA is TGTGCCAGCACTTCCAGACTAGCGGGCAATGAGCAGTTCTTC. Amino acid sequence: CASTSRLAGNEQFF. V gene TRBV2 combines with J gene TRBJ2-1; the match to TRBD2 covers 10 bases. J lost 6 bases, V lost 7 bases, and 6 bases had no gene match. Germline CDR1 reads SNHLY; CDR2 reads FYNNEI. CDR3 length: 14 amino acids.